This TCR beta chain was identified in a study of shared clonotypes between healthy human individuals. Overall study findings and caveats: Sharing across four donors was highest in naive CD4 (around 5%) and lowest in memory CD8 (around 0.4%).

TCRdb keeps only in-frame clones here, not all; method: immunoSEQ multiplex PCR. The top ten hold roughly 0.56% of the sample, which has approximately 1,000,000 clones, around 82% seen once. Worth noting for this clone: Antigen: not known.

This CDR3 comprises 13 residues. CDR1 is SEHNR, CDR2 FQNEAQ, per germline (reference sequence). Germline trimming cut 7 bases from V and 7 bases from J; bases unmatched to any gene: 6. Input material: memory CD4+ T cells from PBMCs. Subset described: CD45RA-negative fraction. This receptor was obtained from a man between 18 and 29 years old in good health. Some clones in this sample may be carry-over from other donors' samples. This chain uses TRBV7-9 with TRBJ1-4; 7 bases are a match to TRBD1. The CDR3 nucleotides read TGTGCCAGCAACCGACAGGGCGGTGAAAAACTGTTTTTT. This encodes CASNRQGGEKLFF.